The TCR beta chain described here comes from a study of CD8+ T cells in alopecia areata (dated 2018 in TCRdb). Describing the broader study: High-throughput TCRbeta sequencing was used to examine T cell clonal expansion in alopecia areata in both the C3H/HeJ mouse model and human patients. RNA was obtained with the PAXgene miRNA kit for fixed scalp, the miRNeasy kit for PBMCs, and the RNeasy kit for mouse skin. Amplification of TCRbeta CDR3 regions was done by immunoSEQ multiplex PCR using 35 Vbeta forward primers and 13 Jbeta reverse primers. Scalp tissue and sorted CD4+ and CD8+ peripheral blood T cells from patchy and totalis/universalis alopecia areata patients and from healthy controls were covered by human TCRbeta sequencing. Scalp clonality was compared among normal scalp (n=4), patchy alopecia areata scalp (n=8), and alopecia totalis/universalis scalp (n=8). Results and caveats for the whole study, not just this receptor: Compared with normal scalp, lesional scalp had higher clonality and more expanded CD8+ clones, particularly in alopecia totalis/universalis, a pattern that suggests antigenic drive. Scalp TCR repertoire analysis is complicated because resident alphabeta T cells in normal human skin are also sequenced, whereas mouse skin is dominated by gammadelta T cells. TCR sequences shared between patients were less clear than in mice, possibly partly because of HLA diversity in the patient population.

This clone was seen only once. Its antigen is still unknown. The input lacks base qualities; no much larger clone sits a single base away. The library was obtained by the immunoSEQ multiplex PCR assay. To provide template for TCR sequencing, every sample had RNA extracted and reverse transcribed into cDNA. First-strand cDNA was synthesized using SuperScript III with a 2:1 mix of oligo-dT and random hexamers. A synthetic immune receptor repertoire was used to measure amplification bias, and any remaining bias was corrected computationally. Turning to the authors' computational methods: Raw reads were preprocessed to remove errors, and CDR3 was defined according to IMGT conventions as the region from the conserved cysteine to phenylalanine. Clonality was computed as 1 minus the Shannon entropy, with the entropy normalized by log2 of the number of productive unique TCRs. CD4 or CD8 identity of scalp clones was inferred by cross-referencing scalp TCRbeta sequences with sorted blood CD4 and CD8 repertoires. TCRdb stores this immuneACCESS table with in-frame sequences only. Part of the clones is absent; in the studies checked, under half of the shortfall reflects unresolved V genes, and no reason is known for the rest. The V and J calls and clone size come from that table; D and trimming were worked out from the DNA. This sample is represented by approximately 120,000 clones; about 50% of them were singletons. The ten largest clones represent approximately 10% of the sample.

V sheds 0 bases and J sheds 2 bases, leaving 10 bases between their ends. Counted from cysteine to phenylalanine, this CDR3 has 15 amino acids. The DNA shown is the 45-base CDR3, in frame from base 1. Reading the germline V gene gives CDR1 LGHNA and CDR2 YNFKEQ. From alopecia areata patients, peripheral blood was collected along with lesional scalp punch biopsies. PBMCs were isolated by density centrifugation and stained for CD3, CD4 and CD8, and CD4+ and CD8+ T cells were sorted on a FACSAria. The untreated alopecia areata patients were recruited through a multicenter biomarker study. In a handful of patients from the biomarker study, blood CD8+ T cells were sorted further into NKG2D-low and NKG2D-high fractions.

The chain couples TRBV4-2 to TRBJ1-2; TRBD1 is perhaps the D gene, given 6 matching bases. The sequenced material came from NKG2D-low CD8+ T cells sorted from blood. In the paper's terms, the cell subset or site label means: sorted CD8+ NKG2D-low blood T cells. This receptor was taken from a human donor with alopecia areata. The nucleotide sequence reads TGTGCCAGCAGCCAAGAGGGAACAGGGAACTATGGCTACACCTTC. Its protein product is CASSQEGTGNYGYTF.